The 29 T cell receptor beta chains listed next were all sequenced from one sample in a study of early T cells in non-severe SARS-CoV-2 infection. TCRdb recomputed calls from the 5' RACE reads with MiXCR, one row per CDR3 protein. Among approximately 65,000 distinct CDR3 sequences, about an eighth were seen once, and the ten largest hold roughly 4.2%. Sequencing was done on a sample of whole blood. These receptors originate from an adult who was a healthcare worker with PCR-confirmed SARS-CoV-2 infection or an uninfected control (not recorded which).

In this sample, this clonotype turned up a few times. V gene TRBV6-5 combines with J gene TRBJ2-7; D not certain. Trimming shortened V by 2 bases and J by 3 bases, and 2 bases separated the two germline ends. CDR3 length equals 11 residues. Germline CDR1 and CDR2: MNHEY and SVGAGI. CDR3: CASSYNYEQYF. CDR3 coding DNA: TGTGCCAGCAGTTACAACTACGAGCAGTACTTC.

This chain links TRBV7-7 with TRBJ2-5; D uncertain. V was trimmed by 1 base and J by 3 bases, leaving 6 bases between them. CDR1 and CDR2 (germline): SSHAT, FNYEAQ (reference sequence). The CDR3 extends over 13 amino acids. The CDR3 DNA sequence: TGTGCCAGCAGCTTAGTGTGGGAAGAGACCCAGTACTTC. As protein: CASSLVWEETQYF.

This clonotype was detected only a few times. This chain links TRBV2 with TRBJ1-5; weak D call: TRBD1 (6 bases). V lost 4 bases to trimming and J lost 1 base, with 17 bases between them. In germline, CDR1 is SNHLY, CDR2 FYNNEI. This CDR3 spans 17 amino acids. CDR3 coding DNA: TGTGCCAGCAGTGCCATAGGACAGTTTTCGAGCAATCAGCCCCAGCATTTT. Protein product: CASSAIGQFSSNQPQHF.

The CDR3 coding sequence is TGTGCCAGCAGGCCCAGGACGGGGAACACTGAAGCTTTCTTT. As protein: CASRPRTGNTEAFF. The V and J genes are TRBV2 and TRBJ1-1; no firm D call. CDR3 size: 14 residues. V lost 6 bases and J lost 1, with 12 bases in between. Germline loops: CDR1 SNHLY, CDR2 FYNNEI.

Only a few counts were recorded for this clonotype. The J gene is TRBJ2-2, the V gene TRBV10-2, with D tentatively TRBD1 or TRBD2 (5 bases each). CDR1 WSHSY and CDR2 SAAADI come from the germline V gene. This CDR3 is built from 15 residues. Trimming left V 5 bases short and J 7 bases short, with 17 bases between. The CDR3 region is CASSSGTPGYGELFF. In nucleotides, the CDR3 is TGCGCCAGCAGTTCCGGGACCCCCGGCTACGGGGAGCTGTTTTTT.

This clonotype was seen ten or more times. This CDR3 is CASSLAGGLTDTQYF. The CDR3 coding sequence is TGTGCCAGCAGCTTAGCCGGGGGGCTCACAGATACGCAGTATTTT. V gene TRBV11-2 combines with J gene TRBJ2-3, with D possibly matching TRBD2 (7 bases). The CDR3 has 15 amino acids. Germline lookup yields CDR1 SGHAT and CDR2 FQNNGV. The V end was cut by 1 base, the J end by 2 bases, with 10 bases between.

V usage is TRBV4-3 and J usage is TRBJ2-7; tentatively, D is TRBD1 or TRBD2 (7 bases each). Trimming left V 3 bases short and J 5 bases short, with 17 bases between. CDR1 and CDR2 from the germline V gene are LGHNA and YSLEER. The CDR3 has 15 amino acids. The DNA for the CDR3 is TGCGCCAGCAGCCAGGGTCAGGGGGGGACAGACGAGCAGTACTTC. Its protein product is CASSQGQGGTDEQYF.

The chain recombines TRBV11-2 with TRBJ1-1; D is unresolved. The CDR3 has 13 residues. Trimming pared 0 bases from V and 6 bases from J, leaving 8 bases between. Germline CDR1 reads SGHAT; CDR2 reads FQNNGV. The CDR3 DNA sequence: TGTGCCAGCAGCTTAGATGGGGTCGCTGAAGCTTTCTTT. Encoded protein: CASSLDGVAEAFF. Combining the CDR3 with reference TRBV11-2 and TRBJ1-1 gives the whole variable domain EAGVAQSPRYKIIEKRQSVAFWCNPISGHATLYWYQQILGQGPKLLIQFQNNGVVDDSQLPKDRFSAERLKGVDSTLKIQPAKLEDSAVYLCASSLDGVAEAFFGQGTRLTVV.

This clonotype was recorded many times. The chain combines TRBV7-2 with TRBJ1-2, with D possibly TRBD1 on 5 matching bases. Germline-derived CDR1 and CDR2 are SGHTA and FQGNSA. Deletions cut 5 bases from V and 7 bases from J, with 11 bases between. This CDR3 spans 12 amino acids. This CDR3 reads CASSPDSRGYTF. For the CDR3, the DNA is TGTGCCAGCAGCCCCGACAGCCGTGGCTACACCTTC.

V gene TRBV11-1 combines with J gene TRBJ1-1, with 7 bases aligning to TRBD1. CDR3 length: 15 amino acids. Germline-derived CDR1 and CDR2 are SGHAT and FQDESV (reference sequence). J gave up 0 bases and V 5 bases, and 6 bases lay outside the gene matches. Here the CDR3 reads CASSPPTGVNTEAFF. The CDR3 bases are TGTGCCAGCAGCCCACCAACAGGGGTGAACACTGAAGCTTTCTTT.

The V and J genes are TRBV5-1 and TRBJ2-2; 7 bases fit TRBD1. V was clipped by 1 base and J by 1 base; unmatched bases: 4. From germline, CDR1 is SGHRS and CDR2 YFSETQ. This CDR3 has 16 residues. As DNA, the CDR3 is TGCGCCAGCAGCTTGTCCGGGACAGTGAACACCGGGGAGCTGTTTTTT. Its translation is CASSLSGTVNTGELFF.

This clonotype was picked up many times. The V and J genes are TRBV6-2 or TRBV6-3 and TRBJ1-4; D not resolved. Looked up from germline, CDR1 is MNHEY and CDR2 is SVGEGT. The CDR3 contains 15 residues. The V end was cut by 7 bases, the J end by 0 bases, with 12 bases between. CDR3 sequence: CASKVDGATNEKLFF. The CDR3 DNA is TGTGCCAGCAAAGTCGACGGAGCAACTAATGAAAAACTGTTTTTT.

In its sample, this clonotype was seen a few times. The chain couples TRBV3-1 to TRBJ1-5, with D hard to call. CDR1 LGHDT and CDR2 YNNKEL come from the germline V gene (reference sequence). The CDR3 length is 13 residues. V lost 4 bases and J 3 bases, leaving 7 bases between the germline ends. The CDR3 sequence: CASSPSTNQPQHF. The CDR3 DNA reads as TGTGCCAGCAGCCCTTCGACCAATCAGCCCCAGCATTTT.

This clonotype was seen at least ten times. The chain couples TRBV6-6 to TRBJ2-1; D not resolved. CDR3 size: 16 residues. Trimming removed 0 bases from V and 0 bases from J, with 9 bases in between. Germline V gene sequence: CDR1 MNHNY, CDR2 SVGAGI (reference sequence). The CDR3 coding sequence is TGTGCCAGCAGTTACTCAGTCTCCTACTCCTACAATGAGCAGTTCTTC. This gives the protein CASSYSVSYSYNEQFF.

Only a few counts were recorded for this clonotype. The rearrangement uses TRBV6-5 and TRBJ1-2; D is unclear. V was cut by 7 bases and J by 4 bases, with 13 bases left in between. The CDR3 is 13 residues long. Germline CDR1 MNHEY, CDR2 SVGAGI. The DNA for the CDR3 is TGTGCCAGCACCTTGCGGACCGGCTATGGCTACACCTTC. Its protein product is CASTLRTGYGYTF.

Ten or more counts support this clonotype. The genes are TRBV7-2 and TRBJ2-3; D may be TRBD2 (5 bases). The ends were cut back, 5 bases at V and 0 bases at J, with 15 bases in the middle. Germline V gene data show CDR1 as SGHTA and CDR2 as FQGNSA. CDR3 length: 16 amino acids. Here the CDR3 DNA reads TGTGCCAGCAGCCCCTATCCCCCGGGGAGCACAGATACGCAGTATTTT. Translating gives CASSPYPPGSTDTQYF.

This clonotype was seen at least ten times. The V call is TRBV12-3 or TRBV12-4, the J call TRBJ2-3, with unresolved D. The CDR3 is made up of 12 amino acids. V gave up 2 bases and J gave up 4 bases, with 4 bases separating them. The CDR3 DNA sequence: TGTGCCAGCAGTTTAAACTCAGATACGCAGTATTTT. Encoded protein: CASSLNSDTQYF.

This rearrangement joins TRBV14 to TRBJ1-1; D gene uncertain. The germline CDR1 and CDR2 sequences are SGHDN and FVKESK. V dropped 0 bases and J dropped 10 bases, with 15 bases sitting between them. CDR3 length: 14 amino acids. CDR3 protein: CASSQDTGMGRAFF. CDR3 bases: TGTGCCAGCAGCCAAGATACTGGTATGGGGAGAGCTTTCTTT. Variable domain in full (rest from reference TRBV14 and TRBJ1-1): EAGVTQFPSHSVIEKGQTVTLRCDPISGHDNLYWYRRVMGKEIKFLLHFVKESKQDESGMPNNRFLAERTGGTYSTLKVQPAELEDSGVYFCASSQDTGMGRAFFGQGTRLTVV.

This clonotype was seen repeatedly, ten times or more. The chain employs TRBV20-1 and TRBJ2-7; D unclear. CDR3 length: 11 amino acids. Trimming took 2 bases from V and 2 from J, leaving 4 bases between them. Germline CDR1 is DFQATT and CDR2 is SNEGSKA (reference sequence). Here the CDR3 reads CSARRTYEQYF. CDR3 sequence (DNA): TGCAGTGCTAGAAGGACCTACGAGCAGTACTTC.

This clonotype was counted between two and nine times. The chain employs TRBV7-2 and TRBJ1-1, with no clear D. Between the trimmed V and J ends, which lost 0 bases and 4 bases, there was a span of 3 bases. Germline loops: CDR1 SGHTA, CDR2 FQGNSA. The CDR3 runs to 12 residues. CDR3 nucleotides: TGTGCCAGCAGCTTAGCATTCACTGAAGCTTTCTTT. It translates to CASSLAFTEAFF.

The sample holds many counts of this clonotype. This chain links TRBV12-3 or TRBV12-4 with TRBJ1-3, with D unclear. The CDR3 runs 16 residues. The V end was cut by 1 base, the J end by 0 bases, with 10 bases between. The CDR3 DNA sequence: TGTGCCAGCAGTTTAGGGAACGGAAACTCTGGAAACACCATATATTTT. Protein product: CASSLGNGNSGNTIYF.

The rearrangement uses TRBV11-2 and TRBJ1-6; unclear D gene. V lost 1 base, J lost 8 bases, and 12 bases lay in between. The CDR3 extends over 15 amino acids. In germline, CDR1 is SGHAT, CDR2 FQNNGV. CDR3 DNA sequence: TGTGCCAGCAGCTTAGCGCCATGGGCCCATTCACCCCTCCACTTT. As protein: CASSLAPWAHSPLHF. Filled out from reference TRBV11-2 and TRBJ1-6, the complete variable domain reads EAGVAQSPRYKIIEKRQSVAFWCNPISGHATLYWYQQILGQGPKLLIQFQNNGVVDDSQLPKDRFSAERLKGVDSTLKIQPAKLEDSAVYLCASSLAPWAHSPLHFGNGTRLTVT.

This clonotype came up a few times. This chain connects TRBV13 to TRBJ2-7; D perhaps matches TRBD1 (6 bases). V lost 0 bases to trimming and J lost 5 bases, with 20 bases between them. Germline V CDR1 and CDR2: PRHDT, FYEKMQ (reference sequence). This CDR3 has 17 residues. CDR3 region: CASSLGVEGQGRHEQYF. The CDR3 DNA follows: TGTGCCAGCAGCTTAGGCGTTGAGGGTCAGGGGCGCCACGAGCAGTACTTC.

The genes are TRBV5-1 and TRBJ2-1; no reliable D call. V dropped 2 bases and J dropped 8 bases, with 11 bases sitting between them. The germline V gene has CDR1 SGHRS and CDR2 YFSETQ. The CDR3 has 13 residues. CDR3 DNA: TGCGCCAGCAGCTTTCCTTCCCCGGATGAGCAGTTCTTC. It codes for CASSFPSPDEQFF. Full variable domain (missing parts from reference TRBV5-1 and TRBJ2-1): KAGVTQTPRYLIKTRGQQVTLSCSPISGHRSVSWYQQTPGQGLQFLFEYFSETQRNKGNFPGRFSGRQFSNSRSEMNVSTLELGDSALYLCASSFPSPDEQFFGPGTRLTVL.

The genes are TRBV5-6 and TRBJ2-5; D might be TRBD2 (6 bases). Trimming stripped 3 bases from V and 5 bases from J, with 17 bases between. The germline V gene has CDR1 SGHDT and CDR2 YYEEEE. The CDR3 contains 15 residues. This chain's CDR3 is CASSWGTRGYETQYF. In DNA form, the CDR3 reads TGTGCCAGCAGCTGGGGAACGCGGGGATACGAGACCCAGTACTTC.

The J gene is TRBJ2-1, the V gene TRBV29-1; D unclear. V was cut by 4 bases and J by 7 bases, with 8 bases left in between. Germline V gene data show CDR1 as SQVTM and CDR2 as ANQGSEA. This CDR3 comprises 11 residues. For the CDR3, the DNA is TGCAGCGTTGTGGAAAGGAATGAGCAGTTCTTC. It specifies CSVVERNEQFF.

This clonotype was observed a few times. The CDR3 spells CASSQEPYREQFF. The DNA for the CDR3 is TGTGCCAGCAGCCAAGAGCCGTATAGAGAGCAGTTCTTC. The gene calls are TRBV3-1 and TRBJ2-1; D unclear. The CDR3 is made up of 13 amino acids. The germline CDR1 and CDR2 sequences are LGHDT and YNNKEL (reference sequence). Deletions cut 0 bases from V and 10 bases from J, with 10 bases between.

In this sample, this clonotype turned up a few times. The chain combines TRBV7-6 with TRBJ2-7; a possible D gene is TRBD1 (6 bases). CDR1 is SGHVS and CDR2 is FNYEAQ in the germline V gene. The CDR3 loop spans 14 amino acids. Trimming left V 4 bases short and J 1 base short, with 11 bases between. CDR3 region: CASSSGTKSYEQYF. As DNA, the CDR3 is TGTGCCAGCAGCTCCGGGACAAAGTCCTACGAGCAGTACTTC.

The chain joins TRBV28 to TRBJ2-7; 11 bases are a match to TRBD2. The CDR3 spans 15 residues. Germline V lookup: CDR1 MDHEN, CDR2 SYDVKM. Trimming at V came to 4 bases and at J to 2 bases, leaving 4 bases not matched to a gene. The CDR3: CASSWIAGGPYEQYF. The CDR3 nucleotides are TGTGCCAGCAGTTGGATAGCGGGGGGGCCCTACGAGCAGTACTTC.